This T cell receptor (beta chain) was sequenced during a study of response to subunit inactivated influenza vaccine (dated by TCRdb to 2016 to 2019). Regarding the complete study: The study used deep quantitative T cell receptor repertoire profiling to track responses to a trivalent subunit inactivated influenza vaccine.

Including the terminal cysteine and phenylalanine, the CDR3 comprises 17 residues. Of the read, only the CDR3 DNA is kept; its 51 bases are in frame from base 1. As for this clonotype: Its antigen specificity is not known. One end of the junction fails to match germline, which may point to a read error.

What the work shows at the level of the full study, not this receptor alone: The authors suggested that each seasonal influenza vaccination may recruit only a limited number of new T cells.

The library was produced with RT-PCR. The run used an Illumina HiSeq 2500. Starting from the raw public reads, TCRdb applied fastp trimming at Q25, assembled clones with MiXCR and retained in-frame beta chains. Rows with one shared CDR3 protein collapse into an entry with the most common genes and DNA. The sample contains a few hundred thousand distinct CDR3 sequences, 20% to 25% of them found a single time. Of the sample, around a tenth is held by the ten largest clones. The receptor comes from a man in his fifties or sixties who received an inactivated influenza vaccine. Donor details come from another sample of the same person, matched by shared clones. The source was PBMCs from blood, collected about 19 months after vaccination. In this chain, TRBV12-3 or TRBV12-4 is recombined with TRBJ1-5, and 8 junction bases match TRBD1. The encoded CDR3 is CAISLRGGQGYAQPQHF. The nucleotide sequence reads TGTGCCATCAGTTTAAGGGGTGGACAGGGATACGCTCAGCCCCAGCATTTT.